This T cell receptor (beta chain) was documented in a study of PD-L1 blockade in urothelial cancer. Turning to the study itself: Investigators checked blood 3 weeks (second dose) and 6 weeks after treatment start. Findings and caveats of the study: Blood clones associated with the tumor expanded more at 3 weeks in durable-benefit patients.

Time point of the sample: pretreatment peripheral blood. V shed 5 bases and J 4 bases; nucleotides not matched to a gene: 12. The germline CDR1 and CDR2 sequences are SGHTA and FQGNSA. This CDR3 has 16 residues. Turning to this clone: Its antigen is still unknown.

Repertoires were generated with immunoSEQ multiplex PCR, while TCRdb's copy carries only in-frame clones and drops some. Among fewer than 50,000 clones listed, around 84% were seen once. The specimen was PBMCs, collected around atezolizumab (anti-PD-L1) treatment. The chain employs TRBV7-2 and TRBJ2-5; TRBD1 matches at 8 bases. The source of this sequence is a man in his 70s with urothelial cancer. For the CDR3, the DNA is TGTGCCAGCAGCCGAAACGCAGGGGGCAGAGGAGAGACCCAGTACTTC. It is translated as CASSRNAGGRGETQYF.